These 21 T cell receptor beta chains originate from one sample sequenced in a study of CD8 T cells in ankylosing spondylitis. From the 5' RACE reads, TCRdb called clonotypes with MiXCR, one entry per CDR3 protein. The table includes 250,000 or so distinct CDR3 sequences, 15% to 20% detected once. Specimen: blood, either unsorted or a sorted T cell fraction (not recorded which). These receptors were taken from a male donor with ankylosing spondylitis or in good health (not recorded which).

In this sample, this clonotype turned up a few times. The chain recombines TRBV7-9 with TRBJ2-1, with a tentative D call TRBD1 (5 bases). The CDR3 runs 16 residues. CDR1 and CDR2 from the germline V gene are SEHNR and FQNEAQ (reference sequence). Trimming took off 1 base at V and 4 bases at J, with 14 bases between the two ends. The CDR3 DNA reads as TGTGCCAGCAGCTTAGTATCAGGGCCAGCTTACAATGAGCAGTTCTTC. Translating it yields CASSLVSGPAYNEQFF.

As for this clonotype: A read error may produce the germline difference seen at one junction end. The rearrangement uses TRBV7-9 and TRBJ2-5, with TRBD2 matching over 8 bases. Germline V gene sequence: CDR1 SEHNR, CDR2 FQNEAQ (reference sequence). The CDR3 length is 16 residues. CDR3 in DNA: TGTGCTAGCAGGTCCCAGGGGCTAGCGGGCCAAGAGACCCAGTACTTC. This translates into CASRSQGLAGQETQYF.

V is TRBV20-1 and J is TRBJ1-2; D is uncertain. Germline CDR1 DFQATT, CDR2 SNEGSKA (reference sequence). V dropped 4 bases and J dropped 0 bases, with 3 bases sitting between them. The CDR3 has 11 residues. CDR3 in DNA: TGCAGTGCTAACACTAACTATGGCTACACCTTC. It is translated as CSANTNYGYTF.

The gene calls are TRBV24-1 and TRBJ2-3, with D maybe TRBD1 (6 bases). The CDR3 is 13 amino acids. CDR1 KGHDR and CDR2 SFDVKD come from the germline V gene. V was clipped by 7 bases and J by 3 bases, with 10 bases between them. The CDR3 coding sequence is TGTGCCACCAGGGGGGCAGGGACAGATACGCAGTATTTT. Translation gives CATRGAGTDTQYF.

The chain employs TRBV4-3 and TRBJ1-1; D is possibly TRBD1 (6 bases). Looked up from germline, CDR1 is LGHNA and CDR2 is YSLEER. Trimming removed 0 bases from V and 9 bases from J, with 14 bases in between. The CDR3 is 14 amino acids. The CDR3 DNA sequence: TGCGCCAGCAGCCAAGATCGGCAGGGGATTAAAGCTTTCTTT. Amino acid sequence: CASSQDRQGIKAFF.

This clonotype came up many times. The V gene is TRBV29-1, the J gene TRBJ2-1, with D perhaps TRBD2 (7 bases). From germline, CDR1 is SQVTM and CDR2 ANQGSEA. Deletions cut 2 bases from V and 7 bases from J, with 21 bases between. CDR3 size: 16 residues. The CDR3 nucleotides are TGCAGCGTTGAACCCATTGGGGGGGGGCCGGTTAATGAGCAGTTCTTC. As protein: CSVEPIGGGPVNEQFF.

This chain joins TRBV2 and TRBJ2-5, with D unclear. Germline CDR1 is SNHLY and CDR2 is FYNNEI. CDR3 length equals 13 residues. V was shortened by 7 bases and J by 5 bases, with 14 bases between the two germline ends. The CDR3 DNA sequence: TGTGCCAGCAACCCAGGTCCGCGGGAGACCCAGTACTTC. This sequence encodes CASNPGPRETQYF.

This clonotype was seen ten or more times. This chain uses TRBV21-1 with TRBJ2-4; the tabulated D call, TRBD1, remains unverified against the DNA. TRBV21-1 is given as a pseudogene. The CDR3 sequence is 19 residues long. CDR3 DNA sequence: TGTGCCAGCAGCAAAGTGGAAGAAAGGGGGAGCATAGCCAAAAACATTCAGTACTTC. Protein: CASSKVEERGSIAKNIQYF.

The chain carries TRBV27 and TRBJ2-3, with a possible D match to TRBD2 (6 bases). This CDR3 comprises 14 residues. V was trimmed by 7 bases and J by 4 bases, leaving 15 bases between them. In germline, CDR1 is MNHEY, CDR2 SMNVEV (reference sequence). The CDR3 nucleotides read TGTGCCAGCACCGGAAGGGGACTCTCAGATACGCAGTATTTT. It codes for CASTGRGLSDTQYF.

The rearrangement uses TRBV7-9 and TRBJ2-6; D is ambiguous. Germline CDR1 reads SEHNR; CDR2 reads FQNEAQ (reference sequence). The CDR3 sequence is 14 residues long. Trimming shortened V by 5 bases and J by 2 bases, and 7 bases separated the two germline ends. The CDR3 coding sequence is TGTGCCAGCAGCCCAACGACTGGGGCCAACGTCCTGACTTTC. It translates to CASSPTTGANVLTF.

J is TRBJ1-2 and V is TRBV27, with 7 nucleotides matching TRBD1. V gave up 5 bases and J gave up 5 bases; unmatched junction bases: 8. CDR3 length: 14 amino acids. Per germline, CDR1 MNHEY and CDR2 SMNVEV (reference sequence). CDR3 region: CASSIRGPGYGYTF. DNA of the CDR3: TGTGCCAGCAGTATTAGGGGGCCTGGGTATGGCTACACCTTC.

This clonotype came up a few times. J is TRBJ1-6 and V is TRBV27; a weak D match, TRBD1 (6 bases). The CDR3 is 19 residues long. V was shortened by 0 bases and J by 10 bases, with 25 bases between the two germline ends. Germline-derived CDR1 and CDR2 are MNHEY and SMNVEV (reference sequence). CDR3 DNA: TGTGCCAGCAGTTTATCATCAGGGGCGGGGGGACCTAATCACTCACCCCTCCACTTT. Translation gives CASSLSSGAGGPNHSPLHF.

The CDR3 region has the DNA TGTGCCAGCAGCCCGGGAGCCAAATACTACGAGCAGTACTTC. It codes for CASSPGAKYYEQYF. The rearrangement uses TRBV9 and TRBJ2-7, with D possibly matching TRBD2 (6 bases). CDR1 is SGDLS and CDR2 is YYNGEE in the germline V gene. The CDR3 totals 14 residues. Deletions cut 4 bases from V and 3 bases from J, with 14 bases between.

The genes are TRBV29-1 and TRBJ2-7; possible D gene TRBD1, 5 bases. Germline V CDR1 and CDR2: SQVTM, ANQGSEA. The CDR3 runs to 14 residues. V lost 3 bases and J 1 base, leaving 13 bases between the germline ends. The CDR3 DNA sequence: TGCAGCGTTGAGGGCGGACACGAATCCTACGAGCAGTACTTC. Protein sequence: CSVEGGHESYEQYF.

This clonotype has at least ten counts. The CDR3 nucleotides read TGTGCCAGCAGCTTTACCAGCGGGAGCAATGAGCAGTTCTTC. Translation: CASSFTSGSNEQFF. The chain carries TRBV5-6 and TRBJ2-1; 8 bases agree with TRBD2. The CDR3 is 14 residues long. Unmatched junction bases numbered 4, after V lost 2 bases and J lost 6 bases. The germline gives CDR1 SGHDT, CDR2 YYEEEE.

Remarks on this clonotype: One end of the junction is discordant with germline, which a read error may explain. The V gene is TRBV7-7, the J gene TRBJ2-1, with D perhaps TRBD2 (6 bases). Germline CDR1 is SSHAT and CDR2 is FNYEAQ (reference sequence). CDR3 length: 16 residues. The CDR3 protein is CASSLEEGSSYNEQFF. In nucleotides, the CDR3 is TGTGCTAGCAGCTTAGAGGAGGGGAGCTCCTACAATGAGCAGTTCTTC. Combining the CDR3 with reference TRBV7-7 and TRBJ2-1 gives the whole variable domain GAGVSQSPRYKVTKRGQDVTLRCDPISSHATLYWYQQALGQGPEFLTYFNYEAQPDKSGLPSDRFSAERPEGSISTLTIQRTEQRDSAMYRCASSLEEGSSYNEQFFGPGTRLTVL.

The sample holds a few counts of this clonotype. CDR3 DNA: TGTGCCACCAGCAGAGACAGGGTTTCCTACGAGCAGTACTTC. Translated, it gives CATSRDRVSYEQYF. The chain recombines TRBV15 with TRBJ2-7; a weak D match, TRBD1 (5 bases). The germline CDR1 and CDR2 sequences are LNHNV and YYDKDF (reference sequence). The CDR3 covers 14 residues. V dropped 0 bases and J dropped 1 base, with 7 bases sitting between them. Full variable domain (remainder filled in from reference TRBV15 and TRBJ2-7): DAMVIQNPRYQVTQFGKPVTLSCSQTLNHNVMYWYQQKSSQAPKLLFHYYDKDFNNEADTPDNFQSRRPNTSFCFLDIRSPGLGDTAMYLCATSRDRVSYEQYFGPGTRLTVT.

There are a few counts of this clonotype. This chain joins TRBV29-1 and TRBJ2-7; 9 bases match TRBD1. Trimming at V came to 0 bases and at J to 10 bases, leaving 10 bases not matched to a gene. This CDR3 spans 14 amino acids. Germline CDR1 is SQVTM and CDR2 is ANQGSEA. CDR3 loop: CSVEDPGTGYDQYF. The CDR3 DNA reads TGCAGCGTTGAAGATCCCGGGACAGGGTATGATCAGTACTTC.

The genes are TRBV6-1 and TRBJ2-5; TRBD2 matches at 13 bases. V lost 6 bases to trimming and J lost 5 bases; unmatched junction nucleotides: 6. This CDR3 contains 15 residues. The germline V gene encodes CDR1 MNHNS and CDR2 SASEGT. The CDR3: CASRLLAGGEETQYF. The CDR3 bases are TGTGCCAGCAGGCTACTAGCGGGAGGGGAGGAGACCCAGTACTTC.

This clonotype was seen a few times. The chain is built from TRBV2 and TRBJ2-1; 8 bases are a match to TRBD2. The CDR3 runs 14 residues. Germline V CDR1 and CDR2: SNHLY, FYNNEI. The J segment lost 8 bases and the V segment lost 3 bases, leaving 6 bases of the junction unmatched. The CDR3 nucleotides are TGTGCCAGCAGTGAGGGAGCGGGAGCGTATGAGCAGTTCTTC. Protein: CASSEGAGAYEQFF. Combining the CDR3 with reference TRBV2 and TRBJ2-1 gives the whole variable domain EPEVTQTPSHQVTQMGQEVILRCVPISNHLYFYWYRQILGQKVEFLVSFYNNEISEKSEIFDDQFSVERPDGSNFTLKIRSTKLEDSAMYFCASSEGAGAYEQFFGPGTRLTVL.

The chain uses TRBV6-2 or TRBV6-3 and TRBJ1-2; D is unresolved. CDR1 is MNHEY, CDR2 SVGEGT, per germline. The CDR3 runs to 18 residues. V lost 5 bases and J 3 bases, leaving 25 bases between the germline ends. CDR3 residues: CASSPTLVARASDYGYTF. CDR3 sequence (DNA): TGTGCCAGCAGTCCGACCCTCGTAGCCAGAGCCTCTGACTATGGCTACACCTTC.